This T cell receptor beta chain was observed in a study of OX40 agonist ivuxolimab in advanced cancers. Assay used: immunoSEQ multiplex PCR; TCRdb lists only in-frame clones, some missing. Here the sample spans more than 80,000 clones, about 90% being singletons. The study, taken as a whole, reports: In the 0.1 to 3.0 mg/kg range, CD4+ and CD8+ blood T cells had expanded clonally by week 6. It was also the case that some nonresponders had low normalized T-cell clonal expansion. Some of the lowest clonal expansion was seen in partial responders at 0.1-3.0 mg/kg.

Exclusion applied to patients with autoimmune disease history or systemic immunosuppression. V lost 4 bases, J lost 3 bases, and 10 bases lay in between. This CDR3 has 13 amino acids. Per germline, CDR1 SGDLS and CDR2 YYNGEE. This clone was seen once. Its specificity is unknown. Source: CD4+ or CD8+ T cells sorted from blood, taken in a trial of the OX40 agonist ivuxolimab. The sequence came from an adult with an advanced solid tumor such as melanoma, head and neck, liver or kidney cancer. The chain has TRBV9 and TRBJ1-1; possibly TRBD1 for D (5 bases). CDR3 nucleotide sequence: TGTGCCAGCAGCAAGACAGTGTACACTGAAGCTTTCTTT. It yields the protein CASSKTVYTEAFF.